This TCR beta chain came from a study of technical replicates of blood from a few donors. Here immunoSEQ multiplex PCR was the method, and the copy in TCRdb shows in-frame clones only, minus some. The sample records about 100,000 clones, approximately 96% being singletons. Material: T cells isolated from PBMCs. This receptor was taken from a human donor in good health.

The CDR3, as DNA: TGTGCCAGCAGCCTCCGGGACAGTTACGAGCAGTACTTC. It codes for CASSLRDSYEQYF. The chain carries TRBV7-6 and TRBJ2-7; 7 nucleotides agree with TRBD1. After removal of 5 bases from V and 4 bases from J, the junction contained 5 bases not matched to a gene. This CDR3 comprises 13 residues. Germline V lookup: CDR1 SGHVS, CDR2 FNYEAQ.